This T cell receptor (beta chain) was recovered during a study of STAT5B mutations in CD4+ large granular lymphocyte leukemia. Study information: The CDR3 'QG' motif was associated with a particular HLA allele among healthy donors.

On this clone itself: As yet, its antigen is unknown.

Germline CDR1 is LGHNA and CDR2 is YSLEER. Between the trimmed V and J ends, which lost 0 bases and 4 bases, there was a span of 18 bases. This CDR3 contains 17 residues. Study-wide results and caveats: Higher CD4+ than CD8+ T-LGLL clonality might reflect small sample size. Compared with healthy controls (2/35), patient top clones favored TRBV06 (8/27).

The survey-level immunoSEQ assay was used. Sequencing was performed with immunoSEQ multiplex PCR; in TCRdb, only in-frame clones are kept and a portion is missing. The repertoire has about 37,000 clones, approximately 90% of them found once; the top ten carry approximately 3.2%. This receptor was obtained from a human donor in good health. The sequenced sample consisted of CD4+ T cells from blood buffy coats. The chain employs TRBV4-3 and TRBJ1-1; the D gene is possibly TRBD1 (5 bases). CDR3 residues: CASSQDKVLARGTEAFF. The CDR3 DNA follows: TGCGCCAGCAGCCAAGATAAGGTCCTGGCGAGGGGCACTGAAGCTTTCTTT.